This TCR beta chain came from a study of long-term antiretroviral therapy in people with HIV. The study, taken as a whole, reports: The study found that diversity rose after ART but stayed below transplant donor controls. Therapy changes, viral resistance and ART adherence were not documented in the available data. Spans of CDR3 length were tighter for HIV repertoires than for controls.

Specimens carried about 0.95-11 million cryopreserved PBMC before DNA extraction. In the case of this clone: Its antigen is as yet unknown.

A v3.0 immunoSEQ assay was performed at survey level. Profiling relied on immunoSEQ multiplex PCR, and the TCRdb table lists in-frame clones only, not all of them. This sample has fewer than 30,000 clones; around 84% occur once, and the top ten carry 4.8%. This TCR derives from a woman in her twenties or thirties with HIV. The sample was unsorted PBMCs, taken 0.8 years after starting antiretroviral therapy.

CDR3 in amino acids: CASSSTGGASTEAFF. CDR3 nucleotides: TGTGCCAGCAGCTCCACAGGGGGCGCGAGCACTGAAGCTTTCTTT. This chain links TRBV7-3 with TRBJ1-1; 9 bases match TRBD1. This CDR3 contains 15 residues. Germline CDR1 SGHTA, CDR2 FQGTGA. Trimming at V came to 4 bases and at J to 4 bases, leaving 7 bases not matched to a gene. The full variable domain, its missing parts supplied by reference TRBV7-3 and TRBJ1-1, is GAGVSQTPSNKVTEKGKYVELRCDPISGHTALYWYRQSLGQGPEFLIYFQGTGAADDSGLPNDRFFAVRPEGSVSTLKIQRTERGDSAVYLCASSSTGGASTEAFFGQGTRLTVV.